This T cell receptor (beta chain) is drawn from a study of Graves' ophthalmopathy and Graves' hyperthyroidism. Across the study: At the time of initial diagnosis and before any treatment, peripheral blood was collected. Overall study results and limits: In blood, most expanded thyroid clonotypes above 0.001 frequency were also detected.

Amplified TCR beta CDR3 regions were obtained using RNA transcripts as template. Scientists carried out first-round RT-PCR using HTBI primers and then a second-round multiplex PCR. TCRdb used MiXCR to reprocess the multiplex PCR reads, holding one entry per CDR3 protein. The sample contains around 670,000 distinct CDR3 sequences, 40% of which appear only once. This clonotype was counted ten times or more. Its antigen remains unknown. This CDR3 comprises 12 residues. Germline V CDR1 and CDR2: MNHEY, SVGAGI. Between the trimmed V and J ends, which lost 2 bases and 3 bases, there was a span of 4 bases. What supplied the PBMCs was approximately 10 ml of fresh peripheral blood.

This receptor was taken from an adult man with Graves' ophthalmopathy. The rearrangement links TRBV6-5 to TRBJ1-1; D is uncertain. The specimen was peripheral blood. The CDR3 spells CASSYGDTEAFF. The CDR3 DNA reads TGTGCCAGCAGTTACGGTGACACTGAAGCTTTCTTT.